The following is a T cell receptor (beta chain) sequence with its context. Its antigen is unidentified. The data derive from a study of T cells in localized non-small cell lung cancer. In germline, CDR1 is LGHNA, CDR2 YSLEER. CDR3 length: 16 residues. V was trimmed by 0 bases and J by 4 bases, leaving 10 bases between them. Study-wide findings and caveats: Detection in adjacent lung was observed for a median approximately 52 of the top 100 tumor clones. Uninvolved adjacent lung had more T cell clonality than any other tissue, topping tumor. Higher blood T cell density tracked longer overall survival.

TCRdb keeps only in-frame clones here, not all; method: immunoSEQ multiplex PCR. The sample lists 38,000 or so clones, around 81% occurring once. The chain combines TRBV4-3 with TRBJ2-6; tentative D call: TRBD1 (5 bases). The receptor comes from an older male donor with stage II lung adenocarcinoma. The source material was peripheral blood mononuclear cells, sampled before any cancer treatment. The CDR3, as DNA: TGCGCCAGCAGCCAAGATCCAGGGTTAGGGGCCAACGTCCTGACTTTC. Amino acids: CASSQDPGLGANVLTF.